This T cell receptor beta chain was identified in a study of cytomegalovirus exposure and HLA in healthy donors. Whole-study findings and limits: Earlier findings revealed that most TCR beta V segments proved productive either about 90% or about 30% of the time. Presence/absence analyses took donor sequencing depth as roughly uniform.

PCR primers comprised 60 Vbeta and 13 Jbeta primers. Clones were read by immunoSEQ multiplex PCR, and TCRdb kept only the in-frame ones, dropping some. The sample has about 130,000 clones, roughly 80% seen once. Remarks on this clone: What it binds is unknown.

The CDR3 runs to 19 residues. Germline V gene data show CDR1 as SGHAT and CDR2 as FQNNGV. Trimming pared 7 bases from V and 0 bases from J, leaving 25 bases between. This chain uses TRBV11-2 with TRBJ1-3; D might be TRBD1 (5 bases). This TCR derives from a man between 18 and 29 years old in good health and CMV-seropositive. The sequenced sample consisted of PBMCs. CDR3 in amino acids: CASTQFPSRYRSSGNTIYF. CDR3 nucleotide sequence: TGTGCCAGCACCCAGTTCCCATCCCGATACAGGTCCTCTGGAAACACCATATATTTT.